Listed below are T cell receptor beta chains from one sample, sequenced in a study of shared clonotypes between healthy human individuals. The table came from immunoSEQ multiplex PCR; TCRdb's copy has only in-frame clones and leaves some out. Here the sample spans roughly 1,100,000 clones, about 75% being singletons. Sequencing input: memory CD4+ T cells sorted from blood. These receptor sequences come from a man aged 18 to 30 in good health. Both conserved end residues are part of each CDR3. The order of the fields is D gene, J gene, clone size, V gene, CDR3 DNA, CDR3 protein. D genes are given only for firm matches. Rows give clone size only sometimes, using once, few, many, or a class for an expanded clone.

d_call: .
j_call: TRBJ1-4
clone_size: .
v_call: TRBV7-2
cdr3_nt: TGTGCCAGCAGCTTATACCAGATACCTAATGAAAAACTGTTTTTT
cdr3_aa: CASSLYQIPNEKLFF

d_call: TRBD1
j_call: TRBJ1-1
clone_size: few
v_call: TRBV30
cdr3_nt: TGTGCCTGGAGGGGACAGAGTAACACTGAAGCTTTCTTT
cdr3_aa: CAWRGQSNTEAFF

d_call: TRBD1
j_call: TRBJ2-7
clone_size: .
v_call: TRBV18
cdr3_nt: TGTGCCAGCTCACCACGGACAGGGGGAGAGCAGTACTTC
cdr3_aa: CASSPRTGGEQYF

d_call: TRBD2
j_call: TRBJ2-6
clone_size: .
v_call: TRBV5-4
cdr3_nt: TGTGCCAGCAGCTCGGGGGGGACTCTGAGGGCTGGGGCCAACGTCCTGACTTTC
cdr3_aa: CASSSGGTLRAGANVLTF

d_call: .
j_call: TRBJ2-2
clone_size: few
v_call: TRBV4-2
cdr3_nt: TGTGCCAGCAGCCAAGATCTTTCGGGGGTGTGGACCGGGGAGCTGTTTTTT
cdr3_aa: CASSQDLSGVWTGELFF

d_call: .
j_call: TRBJ1-1
clone_size: .
v_call: TRBV6-4
cdr3_nt: TGTGCCAGCAGTACTTTGAGCACTGAAGCTTTCTTT
cdr3_aa: CASSTLSTEAFF

d_call: .
j_call: TRBJ1-1
clone_size: few
v_call: TRBV29-1
cdr3_nt: TGCAGCACAAGGGGGGGGACTGAAGCTTTCTTT
cdr3_aa: CSTRGGTEAFF

d_call: .
j_call: TRBJ1-2
clone_size: .
v_call: TRBV7-9
cdr3_nt: TGTGCCAGCAGCTTGGGACCTCAATATGGCTACACCTTC
cdr3_aa: CASSLGPQYGYTF

d_call: TRBD1
j_call: TRBJ1-5
clone_size: .
v_call: TRBV19
cdr3_nt: TGTGCCAGTAGTATCCGACAGGGGCTAAGCAATCAGCCCCAGCATTTT
cdr3_aa: CASSIRQGLSNQPQHF

d_call: .
j_call: TRBJ1-5
clone_size: once
v_call: TRBV10-3
cdr3_nt: TGTGCCATCAGTTCGGACCGAAACAATCAGCCCCAGCATTTT
cdr3_aa: CAISSDRNNQPQHF

d_call: TRBD1
j_call: TRBJ2-1
clone_size: .
v_call: TRBV29-1
cdr3_nt: TGCAGCTTTACCGGGACAGGGGGCTGGTATGAGCAGTTCTTC
cdr3_aa: CSFTGTGGWYEQFF